This T cell receptor (beta chain) came from a study of radiation and T cells in renal cell carcinoma. Germline V CDR1 and CDR2: SGHVS, FQNEAQ. This CDR3 is 14 amino acids long. Losses at the gene ends were 5 bases for V and 7 bases for J; bases not matched to a gene: 8. TCRdb's copy holds only in-frame clones and misses some; the assay was immunoSEQ multiplex PCR. The sample includes about 60,000 clones, 70% to 80% of them seen just once. The time point was: blood 2 weeks post-SBRT. As to treatment: 15 Gy SBRT to primary tumor, nephrectomy 4 weeks later. The receptor was derived from a man aged 55 to 70 with renal cell carcinoma. The chain uses TRBV7-8 and TRBJ1-5; 7 nucleotides align to TRBD1. Source: blood, taken from a patient whose treatment included radiotherapy and nephrectomy. CDR3 loop: CASSPIQGSQPQHF. In DNA, the CDR3 is TGTGCCAGCAGCCCGATACAGGGGAGCCAGCCCCAGCATTTT.